Following are 6 T cell receptor beta chains from one sample sequenced in a study of T-cell reconstitution after alpha-beta-depleted transplantation in children. Molecular barcoding with unique molecular identifiers was used for the TCRbeta library. TCRdb fed the PCR reads into MiXCR, producing one record per CDR3 protein. The sample contains tens of thousands of distinct CDR3 sequences, roughly 13% of which appear only once. Sequencing used PBMCs, mostly from graft donor cells, obtained 180 days after TCRalphabeta/CD19-depleted stem cell transplant. All receptors derive from a male patient aged 2 to 9 who had a stem cell transplant for acute lymphoblastic leukemia, so the T cells may come from the graft donor.

A few counts support this clonotype. The chain has TRBV27 and TRBJ2-4; D possibly corresponds to TRBD1 (5 bases). CDR1 is MNHEY and CDR2 is SMNVEV in the germline V gene (reference sequence). Trimming shortened V by 8 bases and J by 8 bases, and 16 bases separated the two germline ends. The CDR3 has 13 residues. The CDR3 DNA reads as TGTGCCAGCTGGCACCCAGGGCTACACATTCAGTACTTC. Translated, it gives CASWHPGLHIQYF.

This clonotype was detected only a few times. The gene calls are TRBV25-1 and TRBJ2-1; 7 nucleotides line up with TRBD1. V dropped 6 bases and J dropped 4; count of bases not matched to a gene: 3. CDR1 is MGHDK, CDR2 SYGVNS, per germline. CDR3 length equals 13 residues. CDR3: CASRPGGYNEQFF. DNA of the CDR3: TGTGCCAGCAGGCCAGGGGGATACAATGAGCAGTTCTTC.

V usage is TRBV4-3 and J usage is TRBJ1-2, with 9 bases matching TRBD1. The CDR3 is made up of 15 amino acids. V trimming: 1 base; J trimming: 4 bases; junction bases outside the gene matches: 4. The V gene's germline CDR1 is LGHNA and CDR2 YSLEER. As DNA, the CDR3 is TGCGCCAGCAGCCAAGTGGGGACAGGGAGCTATGGCTACACCTTC. Amino acid sequence: CASSQVGTGSYGYTF.

There are a few counts of this clonotype. This chain connects TRBV5-6 to TRBJ1-1; D gene ambiguous. Looked up from germline, CDR1 is SGHDT and CDR2 is YYEEEE. The germline V and J ends were trimmed by 3 bases and 8 bases, with 8 bases remaining between them. The length of the CDR3 is 11 residues. CDR3 protein: CASSSREEAFF. The CDR3 bases are TGTGCCAGCAGCTCCCGGGAAGAAGCTTTCTTT. Filled out from reference TRBV5-6 and TRBJ1-1, the complete variable domain reads DAGVTQSPTHLIKTRGQQVTLRCSPKSGHDTVSWYQQALGQGPQFIFQYYEEEERQRGNFPDRFSGHQFPNYSSELNVNALLLGDSALYLCASSSREEAFFGQGTRLTVV.

The sample holds a few counts of this clonotype. This chain uses TRBV20-1 with TRBJ2-7, with TRBD2 matching 7 bases. The CDR3 has 11 amino acids. Trimming removed 1 base from V and 8 bases from J; junction bases left unmatched: 2. Germline CDR1 and CDR2: DFQATT and SNEGSKA (reference sequence). This CDR3 reads CSARGGSKQYF. In DNA form, the CDR3 reads TGCAGTGCTAGAGGCGGGAGCAAGCAGTACTTC.

The chain uses TRBV5-1 and TRBJ2-5; 10 nucleotides match TRBD2. The CDR3 length is 15 residues. The V gene end was trimmed by 2 bases and the J gene end by 2 bases; junction bases not matched to a gene: 3. Germline assignment: CDR1 SGHRS and CDR2 YFSETQ. In DNA form, the CDR3 reads TGCGCCAGCAGCTTACTAGCGGGGAATCAAGAGACCCAGTACTTC. This gives the protein CASSLLAGNQETQYF.